The T cell receptor (beta chain) under discussion was sequenced for a study of cytomegalovirus exposure and HLA in healthy donors. Study-wide context: HLA-typed donors were the source of approximately 85 million unique TCRs held in an early data release. Findings and caveats of the study: TCR beta chains numbering 164 were designated cytomegalovirus-associated. Earlier findings revealed that most TCR beta V segments proved productive either about 87% or about 30% of the time.

PCR was performed using 60 Vbeta and 13 Jbeta primers. The data were produced by immunoSEQ multiplex PCR, yet TCRdb's version contains in-frame clones alone and is incomplete. The table shows roughly 100,000 clones, with around 72% occurring only once. With 2 bases clipped from V and 9 bases from J, the junction kept 9 bases outside the gene matches. The CDR3 sequence is 15 residues long. Germline V gene lookup returns CDR1 SGHRS and CDR2 YFSETQ. This clone was recorded many times. Its antigen is undetermined. This TCR was recovered from a male donor in good health and CMV-seronegative. Sequenced material: PBMCs. The chain has TRBV5-1 and TRBJ2-1, with 9 bases identical to TRBD2. In DNA, the CDR3 is TGCGCCAGCAGCTTAGTTAGCGGGAGACAGGGTGAGCAGTTCTTC. Its protein product is CASSLVSGRQGEQFF.